This T cell receptor (beta chain) was sequenced in a study of blood T cell repertoires in COVID-19. In the study overall: The United States, Italy and Spain were the sources of the acute and convalescent COVID-19 samples.

Using immunoSEQ multiplex PCR, the repertoire was profiled, and TCRdb retains in-frame clones only, with some absent. The table has about 74,000 clones, 70% to 90% seen once. The CDR3 consists of 14 residues. Germline V gene sequence: CDR1 SGHRS, CDR2 YFSETQ. V dropped 5 bases and J dropped 1 base, with 12 bases sitting between them. The TCR was taken from a woman older than 75 with active or convalescent COVID-19. The chain joins TRBV5-1 to TRBJ1-1, with TRBD1 as a possible D gene (5 bases). The material sequenced was peripheral blood. The CDR3 reads CASSAGPTNTEAFF. Here the CDR3 DNA reads TGCGCCAGCAGTGCGGGACCGACGAACACTGAAGCTTTCTTT.